This TCR beta chain is from a study of cytomegalovirus exposure and HLA in healthy donors (dated by TCRdb to about 2017). Concerning the study at large: An earlier analysis of some 600 of the donors reported 250 to 350 Gb of sequence data and 90 million to 120 million unique TCR beta sequences obtained from roughly 180 million T cells. The number of donors typed differed by locus, with roughly 620-630 for A, B, C, DRB1 and DQB1, around 500 for DQA1, 606 for DPA1, and some 440 for DPB1. The later analysis used no new phenotypic data to find candidate immune exposures, relying instead on TCR beta sequences and their occurrence across donors. The study combined high-throughput TCR immunosequencing, statistical association of individual TCRs with disease status, and machine learning to predict cytomegalovirus infection status. An earlier analysis of some 600 of the donors applied high-throughput TCR beta sequencing to assess whether each TCR beta V gene segment acted as functional or pseudogenic. The study profiled the T cell repertoires of 550 to 700 subjects by immunosequencing and related them to cytomegalovirus serostatus. Along with the roughly 710-subject first cohort, a separate validation cohort of over 90 different subjects was used. The study was designed to test whether signatures of past pathogen exposure could be identified by cataloging public T cell receptors. A later genetic analysis took genome-wide SNP genotypes for about 65% of the 666 donors and used that subset as a discovery cohort. HLA typing covered class I and class II loci at four-digit resolution. Every discovery cohort repertoire had been produced on one sequencing platform. Approximately 300 gigabases of sequencing data and around 80 million unique TCR sequences made up an early release that covered around 640 HLA-typed donors. Because of strong linkage in the cohort, roughly five DR-DQ haplotypes were treated as single units for association and clustering. A later analysis re-analyzed previously published TCR beta repertoires from approximately 670 donors and added high-resolution HLA genotyping to study TCR occurrence patterns. Among the 398 genotyped donors, around 81% belonged to the genetic ancestry cluster associated with self-reported Caucasian donors. Donor age, sex, ethnicity and CMV serostatus were collected together with the repertoire data. Among under 450 genotyped donors of the cohort, an average of about 240,000 unique TCR beta nucleotide sequences were sequenced per donor, roughly 20% of them non-productive.

The cohort was made up of approximately 670 healthy bone marrow donors. All cohort members were sampled while nominally healthy, although unrecorded immune exposures were likely present. The donor tested CMV seropositive, placing the donor among the 310 or so seropositive members of the cohort. Every donor gave a peripheral blood sample, and the peripheral blood mononuclear cells from that sample were used for TCR beta sequencing. Genomic DNA extraction from the blood cell samples was performed with the Qiagen DNeasy Blood Extraction Kit. Here is what the overall study found, with its caveats: A cluster of highly shared sequence variants was judged likely to be a technical artifact of the sequencing pipeline. In a later analysis, HLA-associated TCR beta chains were found to be more clonally expanded and to have lower generation probabilities than equally common non-associated chains. According to a later analysis, TCR association rates differed among HLA loci, with DRB1 alleles showing the most associated TCRs and HLA-C alleles showing the fewest. When HLA alleles, especially DR and DQ, strongly co-occurred, TCR associations were difficult to assign to individual alleles. CMV serostatus was the only immune exposure information available for the cohort. A few of the identified cytomegalovirus-associated TCR beta chains were confirmed in vitro to be specific for cytomegalovirus antigens. HLA typing was unavailable for some donors at each locus, so association tests used only the typed subset. According to the authors, the approach could potentially be generalized to other disease states and immunological phenotypes. Correlated functional status among segregating V segments might reflect linkage disequilibrium, but an unknown experimental factor could not be ruled out. The classifier was reported to diagnose cytomegalovirus status with high specificity and sensitivity in both the original cohort and the validation cohort. The 87-base-pair reads could not distinguish some IMGT-functional V segments, including TRBV6-2 and TRBV6-3, so those segments were excluded. The earlier analysis of some 560 of the donors excluded roughly 16 rarely observed V segments, including chromosome 9 orphons, because counts were too low. In a later analysis, most CMV-associated TCR beta chains were found to appear HLA-restricted, with HLA associations seemingly driven largely by CMV exposure. In an earlier analysis of under 600 of the donors, most TCR beta V segments were observed in productive rearrangements about 87% or about 30% of the time, broadly matching IMGT annotations. In the study, around 160 TCR beta chains were listed as associated with cytomegalovirus. According to a later genetic analysis, donors in an Asian-associated ancestry cluster had fewer N-insertions in productive TCRs than the approximately 650-donor mean. Presence/absence analyses assumed roughly uniform sequencing depth across donors, an assumption that may not hold. A further reported finding was that TCR beta sequences accurately predicted the HLA-A and HLA-B alleles for most subjects in the first cohort. While some public TCRs were present in many individuals, most TCR sequences turned up only very rarely across donors. V-gene and J-gene trimming of TCR beta chains was associated with a missense DCLRE1C variant in a later genetic analysis, and the association was replicated in an independent cohort. This cohort had only TCR beta chains sequenced, and the lack of alpha or paired-chain data limited which features could be detected. A later analysis associated about 17,000 TCR beta sequences with specific HLA alleles at a false discovery rate of 0.05. In a later analysis, several top co-occurrence clusters were reported to appear linked to parvovirus B19, influenza, CMV and Epstein-Barr virus.

This clone was picked up one time. There is no known antigen for this receptor. Base qualities were left out, and no much larger clone turns up one base away. Libraries were prepared through the immunoSEQ multiplex PCR assay. For the multiplex PCR, a mixture combining 60 forward primers for TCR Vbeta segments and 13 reverse primers for TCR Jbeta segments was used. The CDR3 region of rearranged TCR beta genes was amplified from genomic DNA with a multiplex PCR assay. Amplified TCR beta libraries were sequenced as 87-base-pair reads on the Illumina HiSeq System. On the study's bioinformatics: A later analysis tallied roughly 78 million unique TCR beta chains across the 640 or so repertoires, and about 12 million of those chains were shared by two or more donors. To remove PCR and sequencing errors, raw reads were error-corrected and collapsed into unique sequences using a nearest-neighbor algorithm that merged closely related sequences. CDR3 sequences were aligned to IMGT reference sequences to assign V, D and J gene segments. For a sequence to be retained, a match of at least six nucleotides to both a V gene segment and a J gene segment was required. Rearrangements were called productive when the CDR3 lacked stop codons and stayed in frame with V and J; all others were non-productive. Following IMGT convention, CDR3 was defined as the stretch from the second conserved V-encoded cysteine to the conserved J-encoded phenylalanine. The earlier analysis of about 610 of the donors excluded any sequence lacking an unambiguous match to a single V gene segment. In an earlier analysis of a few hundred of the donors, a V segment was called functional when productive rearrangements were above 56.7%, and segregating when the standard deviation between donors exceeded 5%. A statistical classification framework was built for diagnosing cytomegalovirus status from the catalog of TCR beta chain sequences. V and J gene assignment, in a later analysis, came from comparing TCR nucleotide sequences with IMGT/GENE-DB human TR gene sequences. In a later analysis, CDR3 sequences and most-parsimonious VDJ recombination scenarios were assigned using the TCRdist pipeline. In a later analysis, each TCR beta chain was defined by its CDR3 amino acid sequence together with its V-gene family, and reads lacking a unique V-gene family were excluded. As a way to deal with suspected cross-contamination and a sequencing artifact, a later analysis dropped hundreds of nucleotide sequences that were highly shared and had low generation probability. In a later analysis, a clonal expansion index for each public chain was calculated from normalized within-repertoire ranks of inferred template counts. Generation probabilities in a later analysis came from a VDJ recombination model fitted to out-of-frame rearrangements, and those results were checked against IGoR. Hypergeometric tests were used in a later analysis to score TCR-TCR, TCR-HLA and TCR-CMV co-occurrence, with a repertoire-size bias correction applied to the TCR pairs. In a later analysis, false discovery rates were estimated by permuting HLA or CMV assignments 20 times. In a later analysis, co-occurring TCRs were grouped with DBSCAN, and TCRdist sequence similarity was added when clustering was performed within HLA-allele-positive subsets. Co-occurrence clustering excluded repertoires with fewer than 30,000 or more than 120,000 public chains, plus five with anomalous nucleotide sharing. TCRdb limited this immuneACCESS table to in-frame rearrangements with V and J called. A share of clones is missing; checked studies link under half to unresolved V genes, and the rest is unexplained. Clone size and the V and J calls come from that table; the DNA yielded D and trimming. For this sample the table gives around 160,000 clones, of which approximately 80% were detected only once. 2.2% of the sample is held by the ten biggest clonotypes.

Taken from cysteine to phenylalanine, the CDR3 has 12 residues. The sequence is cut down to CDR3 DNA, 36 bases in frame from base 1. According to the germline V gene, CDR1 reads SGHRS and CDR2 reads YFSETQ. The V and J ends are trimmed by 1 base and 3 bases, leaving 5 bases between them. Sequencing was carried out using PBMCs. The V gene is TRBV5-1 and the J gene is TRBJ2-7, with no confidently assigned D gene. This sequence originates from a man over 45 in good health and CMV-seropositive. The CDR3 in this case is CASSLTNYEQYF. Here is the DNA: TGCGCCAGCAGCTTGACTAACTACGAGCAGTACTTC.